This T cell receptor (beta chain) derives from a study of shared clonotypes between healthy human individuals. General study points: Expectations were that clonotype sharing among donors would be affected by sequencing depth.

TCRdb keeps only in-frame clones here, not all; method: immunoSEQ multiplex PCR. The sample has approximately 980,000 clones; 70% to 85% are singletons. On this clone: Antigen specificity is unknown.

Trimming stripped 1 base from V and 7 bases from J, with 10 bases between. CDR3 length: 13 residues. Per the germline V gene, CDR1 is KGHSH and CDR2 is LQKENI. The sequencing input was memory CD4+ T cells sorted from blood. Described subset: CD45RA-negative fraction. The rearrangement links TRBV18 to TRBJ1-2; D remains ambiguous. The receptor was isolated from a young man in good health. The CDR3 sequence: CASSPLTEGGYTF. In DNA, the CDR3 is TGTGCCAGCTCACCACTCACTGAGGGTGGCTACACCTTC.